This TCR beta chain was identified in a study of T cells in women clearing cervical HPV infection (dated by TCRdb to 2016 to 2019). Context from the whole study: Cases were about two dozen women with histologically confirmed HPV16-related CIN3 or worse, including a couple of invasive cancers. Case blood was taken at the visit when the lesion was first identified, whereas control blood was taken when infection was no longer detected. A median age of approximately 31 years was observed in cases versus less than 40 in controls, and no significant differences in baseline characteristics were found. This exploratory proof-of-principle case-control study, nested within the Guanacaste HPV Natural History Study in Costa Rica, compared TCR repertoires among women with different cervical HPV16 outcomes. Since only a few of the women had HLA typing available, the possibility that HLA type was acting as a confounder could not be ruled out. Cases and controls were matched on age within five years and on year of sample collection. Controls were 25 to 30 women whose single incident HPV16 infection cleared within 12 months without precancer or cancer developing. Five blinded duplicates per group were added as quality controls, so that about 60 samples were obtained: 50 or so participants and some 10 replicates. In the parent cohort, about 10,000 women aged 18 or older were enrolled in Guanacaste, Costa Rica, during about 1993 to 1994 and then followed for less than 8 years. For cases, the median interval between lesion detection and blood sampling was more than 130 days, with an interquartile range of roughly 80 to 200 days. Study-wide conclusions, independent of this receptor: Across sequencing depths, CIN3+ cases showed significantly higher TCR repertoire richness than controls, but evenness did not differ between the groups. T-cell numbers per sample were unknown, so richness differences could reflect varying T-cell content rather than repertoire biology. Whether associations preceded infection or resulted from infection could not be shown with the cross-sectional design, and effector/memory subsets and HPV-specific T cells were not isolated. Cases had lower TRBV6-7 relative abundance than controls (approximately 0.1% versus 0.16%; Bonferroni P = 0.0008). Random forest classifiers combining richness and V gene abundances distinguished cases from controls with an estimated AUC of more than 0.8.

Including the terminal cysteine and phenylalanine, the CDR3 comprises 14 residues. The CDR3 was read in part: 33 bases, with the frame set at base 1. V is cut back by 8 bases and J by 4 bases, with 9 bases in the junction unmatched. CDR1 SNHLY and CDR2 FYNNEI were looked up in the germline V gene. Every participant had a single incident cervical HPV16 infection, and women with prevalent HPV16 infections were excluded. Cervical HPV DNA was detected by MY09/MY11 PCR, and genotyping was performed by dot-blot hybridization. Roughly 15 mL of heparinized blood was centrifuged, after which the buffy coat was aliquoted, frozen at -30 degrees C, and then stored at -80 degrees C. QIAGEN kits were used to extract genomic DNA from the buffy coat specimens. TCR beta CDR3 regions were amplified by multiplex PCR using the immunoSEQ assay from an average of roughly 1,100 ng genomic DNA per sample. To correct primer bias, the assay used a complete synthetic TCR repertoire to set an amplification baseline. The amplicons were sequenced using the Illumina platform. Concerning the study's data processing: Sequence errors were corrected by clustering with frequency ratios and a modified nearest-neighbor algorithm, and the sequences were then analyzed in the immunoSEQ Analyzer using IMGT gene definitions. At each rarefaction depth, TCR richness and evenness were averaged over 20 rarefaction repeats, and samples with fewer sequences than the depth were excluded. Wilcoxon rank sum tests with FDR correction were used to compare V, D and J gene relative abundances between the groups. Blinded duplicates gave an intraclass correlation of around 96% for TCR richness and an average of around 76% across 66 gene segments. TCRdb holds this immuneACCESS table with in-frame rearrangements only. Some clones are missing; in checked studies, unresolved V genes explain under half, and the rest has no known cause. For V, J and clone size, that table is used; D and trimming come from the DNA. The table for this sample lists under 45,000 clones. The ten largest clones capture 5.8% of the sample.

About this clone: It has no known antigen specificity. The read terminates 3 residues before the CDR3 end, so the remaining end is supplied by the germline J gene.

The clonotype comes from a woman aged 18 to 75 with a cervical HPV16 infection that either progressed to CIN3+ or cleared (not recorded which). Specimen: blood buffy coat. Recombination joined TRBV2 with TRBJ2-5; 8 middle bases align to TRBD2. The CDR3 here reads CASATPGRGETQYF. Partial CDR3 DNA: TGTGCCAGCGCCACTCCCGGGAGGGGAGAGACC.